This TCR beta chain was captured in a study of identical twins. The cDNA had a unique molecular identifier and a template-switch universal primer site. TCRdb analysed the 5' RACE reads with MiXCR anew, one entry per CDR3 protein. This table holds some 570,000 distinct CDR3 sequences, about 20% found once. Worth noting for this clonotype: What it binds is unknown.

Germline assignment: CDR1 SGHRS and CDR2 YFSETQ. Trimming removed 5 bases from V and 5 bases from J, with 13 bases in between. The CDR3 sequence is 13 residues long. Findings of the study overall: Recombination models fit unrelated individuals' TCR alpha sharing but underestimated twins'.

This sample was also put to use in a study of yellow fever vaccine responses in identical twins.

This clonotype originated in a woman in her late teens or twenties in good health. Sequencing was carried out using CD4+ T cells sorted from blood. V gene TRBV5-1 combines with J gene TRBJ2-5; the D gene is possibly TRBD2 (6 bases). The CDR3 loop is CASSPEGSETQYF. CDR3 sequence (DNA): TGCGCCAGCAGTCCGGAGGGAAGCGAGACCCAGTACTTC.